This passage covers 8 T cell receptor beta chains from one sample sequenced in a study of blood T cell repertoires in COVID-19 (dated by TCRdb to 2020 to 2021). Libraries were built with the immunoSEQ multiplex PCR assay. The clones in this table, taken by TCRdb from immuneACCESS, are in-frame only. Not every clone is retained; where verified, under half of the shortfall comes from an unresolved V gene, and the cause of the rest is unknown. The sample yields tens of thousands of clones; approximately 81% were counted once. Around 15% of the sample lies in the top ten. The source material was peripheral blood. The receptors here all came from a man between 60 and 70 years old with COVID-19, enrolled during active disease.

This clone was detected once. This chain uses TRBV10-2 with TRBJ2-1, with TRBD2 as a possible D gene (7 bases). V gave up 7 bases and J gave up 6 bases, with 22 bases separating them. Per the germline V gene, CDR1 is WSHSY and CDR2 is SAAADI. CDR3 length: 16 amino acids. The CDR3 DNA sequence: TGCGCCAGCACCAGAGCGACTAGCACAGGGTCCAATGAGCAGTTCTTC. As protein: CASTRATSTGSNEQFF.

This rearrangement joins TRBV2 to TRBJ2-5, with 7 bases that match TRBD1. Trimming at V came to 6 bases and at J to 1 base, leaving 5 bases not matched to a gene. Germline-derived CDR1 and CDR2 are SNHLY and FYNNEI. CDR3 length: 14 amino acids. The CDR3 DNA is TGTGCCAGCAGATTTGGACAGGTCCAAGAGACCCAGTACTTC. Its translation: CASRFGQVQETQYF.

The chain recombines TRBV7-3 with TRBJ2-1; TRBD2 agrees at 9 bases. The V gene's germline CDR1 is SGHTA and CDR2 FQGTGA. With 4 bases clipped from V and 15 bases from J, the junction kept 10 bases outside the gene matches. CDR3 length: 13 amino acids. The CDR3 here is CASSSVAGATTFF. CDR3 DNA sequence: TGTGCCAGCAGCTCCGTAGCGGGAGCTACGACGTTCTTC.

This clone has a single count. The chain links TRBV18 to TRBJ1-1; D gene ambiguous. The CDR3 covers 11 residues. V lost 4 bases and J 8 bases, leaving 8 bases between the germline ends. Germline assignment: CDR1 KGHSH and CDR2 LQKENI. The CDR3 coding sequence is TGTGCCAGCTCACTGGGCGTAGAAGCTTTCTTT. Protein sequence: CASSLGVEAFF.

The chain couples TRBV5-1 to TRBJ2-3; a possible D gene is TRBD2 (5 bases). The germline V gene has CDR1 SGHRS and CDR2 YFSETQ. The CDR3 runs to 15 residues. With 0 bases removed from V and 2 bases from J, the gap between germline ends came to 10 bases. As DNA, the CDR3 is TGCGCCAGCAGCTTGGCACTAGAAAACACAGATACGCAGTATTTT. This gives the protein CASSLALENTDTQYF. Filled out from reference TRBV5-1 and TRBJ2-3, the complete variable domain reads KAGVTQTPRYLIKTRGQQVTLSCSPISGHRSVSWYQQTPGQGLQFLFEYFSETQRNKGNFPGRFSGRQFSNSRSEMNVSTLELGDSALYLCASSLALENTDTQYFGPGTRLTVL.

The chain uses TRBV16 and TRBJ2-1, with a tentative D call TRBD1 (5 bases). V was pared by 0 bases and J by 4 bases, with 10 bases between. CDR3 length equals 15 residues. Per germline, CDR1 KGHSY and CDR2 FQNENV. CDR3 in amino acids: CASSQSNQGYNEQFF. The CDR3 nucleotides are TGTGCCAGCAGCCAATCGAATCAGGGATACAATGAGCAGTTCTTC. Combining the CDR3 with reference TRBV16 and TRBJ2-1 gives the whole variable domain GEEVAQTPKHLVRGEGQKAKLYCAPIKGHSYVFWYQQVLKNEFKFLISFQNENVFDETGMPKERFSAKCLPNSPCSLEIQATKLEDSAVYFCASSQSNQGYNEQFFGPGTRLTVL.

V and J are TRBV15 and TRBJ1-2, with 9 bases fitting TRBD1. Unmatched junction bases numbered 7, after V lost 0 bases and J lost 2 bases. This CDR3 is 17 amino acids long. The germline V gene encodes CDR1 LNHNV and CDR2 YYDKDF (reference sequence). CDR3 loop: CATSRERPGTGNYGYTF. CDR3 DNA sequence: TGTGCCACCAGCAGAGAAAGGCCCGGGACAGGGAACTATGGCTACACCTTC.

The chain recombines TRBV4-1 with TRBJ1-1, with TRBD1 matching over 9 bases. The V segment lost 6 bases and the J segment 3 bases; nucleotides outside the gene matches: 11. The CDR3 spans 16 residues. Germline loops: CDR1 MGHRA, CDR2 YSYEKL. The CDR3 DNA reads as TGCGCCAGCAGAAATCCCGGGACAGGGACTTACACTGAAGCTTTCTTT. Amino acid sequence: CASRNPGTGTYTEAFF.